One and the same sample provided the 30 T cell receptor beta chains below, sequenced in a study of cytomegalovirus exposure and HLA in healthy donors. Both 60 Vbeta primers and 13 Jbeta primers went into the PCR. The assay was immunoSEQ multiplex PCR, and TCRdb's table has in-frame clones only and misses some. The sample has some 100,000 clones, about four fifths seen once. Specimen: PBMCs. The receptors come from a woman between 40 and 50 years old in good health and CMV-seronegative.

The V and J genes are TRBV7-8 and TRBJ2-1; 8 bases line up with TRBD2. Per germline, CDR1 SGHVS and CDR2 FQNEAQ. The trim removed 2 bases at V and 5 bases at J, leaving 5 bases unmatched. This CDR3 has 15 residues. CDR3 residues: CASSLLAGLHNEQFF. CDR3 nucleotide sequence: TGTGCCAGCAGCTTACTAGCGGGCCTACACAATGAGCAGTTCTTC.

This clone was counted once. CDR3 sequence (DNA): TGTGCCACCAGCAGAGATTTTGGGGGCGCAGGCTATGGCTACACCTTC. Translating it yields CATSRDFGGAGYGYTF. The rearrangement links TRBV15 to TRBJ1-2, with D tentatively TRBD1 (6 bases). The CDR3 spans 16 residues. Germline CDR1 and CDR2: LNHNV and YYDKDF (reference sequence). V was cut by 0 bases and J by 4 bases, with 15 bases left in between. The full variable domain, with the rest looked up from reference TRBV15 and TRBJ1-2, is DAMVIQNPRYQVTQFGKPVTLSCSQTLNHNVMYWYQQKSSQAPKLLFHYYDKDFNNEADTPDNFQSRRPNTSFCFLDIRSPGLGDTAMYLCATSRDFGGAGYGYTFGSGTRLTVV.

This clone was seen just once. V gene TRBV19 combines with J gene TRBJ1-4; D call uncertain. The germline V gene has CDR1 LNHDA and CDR2 SQIVND (reference sequence). V was shortened by 3 bases and J by 5 bases, with 13 bases between the two germline ends. CDR3 length: 15 amino acids. CDR3 sequence reads: CASSIQQPENEKLFF. In DNA form, the CDR3 reads TGTGCCAGTAGTATCCAACAGCCTGAGAATGAAAAACTGTTTTTT.

The chain employs TRBV7-2 and TRBJ2-6; D call uncertain. V gave up 1 base and J gave up 1 base, with 5 bases separating them. Germline V gene data show CDR1 as SGHTA and CDR2 as FQGNSA. The CDR3 has 15 amino acids. The CDR3 reads CASSLVVSGANVLTF. In DNA form, the CDR3 reads TGTGCCAGCAGCTTAGTAGTATCTGGGGCCAACGTCCTGACTTTC.

As concerns this clone: The junction departs from germline at one end; a sequencing error may be responsible. The chain joins TRBV7-9 to TRBJ2-7; 7 nucleotides agree with TRBD2. The CDR3 sequence is 14 residues long. In germline, CDR1 is SEHNR, CDR2 FQNEAQ (reference sequence). CDR3 DNA sequence: TGTTCCAGCAGCCCTGGGGGGGGGATCCACGAGCAGTACTTC. Translating gives CSSSPGGGIHEQYF.

J is TRBJ2-6 and V is TRBV6-1; D remains unclear. CDR3 length: 15 amino acids. The V gene lost 3 bases and the J gene lost 0 bases, with 6 bases spanning the gap. Germline loops: CDR1 MNHNS, CDR2 SASEGT. The CDR3 DNA reads TGTGCCAGCAGTGATTCAAACTCTGGGGCCAACGTCCTGACTTTC. The encoded protein is CASSDSNSGANVLTF.

This chain connects TRBV6-5 to TRBJ1-4; unclear D gene. In germline, CDR1 is MNHEY, CDR2 SVGAGI. The CDR3 is made up of 13 amino acids. V lost 6 bases and J 4 bases, leaving 9 bases between the germline ends. The CDR3 spells CASSRDSNEKLFF. Written as DNA, the CDR3 is TGTGCCAGCAGCCGGGATAGTAATGAAAAACTGTTTTTT.

This clone was counted once. This sequence joins TRBV5-1 and TRBJ2-3, with 14 bases aligning to TRBD2. The CDR3 length is 21 residues. Germline CDR1 reads SGHRS; CDR2 reads YFSETQ. V dropped 0 bases and J dropped 3; count of bases not matched to a gene: 15. CDR3 DNA sequence: TGCGCCAGCAGCTTGGAAAACCGCGGAGGACTAGCGGGGGGCCCTACAGATACGCAGTATTTT. Protein sequence: CASSLENRGGLAGGPTDTQYF.

This clone was counted a single time. The V and J genes are TRBV6-5 and TRBJ2-7; 7 bases are a match to TRBD1. CDR3 length: 12 amino acids. V lost 7 bases and J lost 6; bases outside the gene matches: 6. Germline-derived CDR1 and CDR2 are MNHEY and SVGAGI. The CDR3 DNA is TGTGCCAGCATCATACCAGGGGGCGAGCAGTACTTC. This encodes CASIIPGGEQYF.

This sequence joins TRBV7-9 and TRBJ2-1; 7 positions match TRBD2. Trimming at V came to 4 bases and at J to 5 bases, leaving 8 bases not matched to a gene. CDR1 is SEHNR, CDR2 FQNEAQ, per germline (reference sequence). The CDR3 sequence is 15 residues long. For the CDR3, the DNA is TGTGCCAGCAGCTCAGCCCTGGGACTACACAATGAGCAGTTCTTC. Translating gives CASSSALGLHNEQFF. Using reference TRBV7-9 and TRBJ2-1 for the parts outside the CDR3, the full variable domain is DTGVSQNPRHKITKRGQNVTFRCDPISEHNRLYWYRQTLGQGPEFLTYFQNEAQLEKSRLLSDRFSAERPKGSFSTLEIQRTEQGDSAMYLCASSSALGLHNEQFFGPGTRLTVL.

This clone was observed a handful of times. The chain is built from TRBV7-3 and TRBJ2-1, with D possibly TRBD2 on 5 matching bases. Trimming removed 1 base at V and 8 bases at J, with 9 bases between. The CDR3 has 13 amino acids. Germline assignment: CDR1 SGHTA and CDR2 FQGTGA. The CDR3 loop is CASSLSSEHEQFF. As DNA, the CDR3 is TGTGCCAGCAGCTTAAGTAGCGAACATGAGCAGTTCTTC.

The genes are TRBV6-1 and TRBJ2-7; 7 bases are shared with TRBD2. The CDR3 is 15 amino acids. Looked up from germline, CDR1 is MNHNS and CDR2 is SASEGT. The ends lost 5 bases at V and 5 bases at J; junction bases unmatched: 12. The CDR3 DNA is TGTGCCAGCAGTCCCCGAGTGGGAGGGGAGAACGAGCAGTACTTC. The encoded protein is CASSPRVGGENEQYF.

The V and J genes are TRBV2 and TRBJ1-5; TRBD1 matches at 9 bases. The CDR3 is made up of 14 amino acids. Germline loops: CDR1 SNHLY, CDR2 FYNNEI. J was trimmed by 6 bases and V by 7 bases; bases with no gene match: 7. CDR3 amino acids: CASKWTGEGQPQHF. The CDR3 DNA reads TGTGCCAGCAAATGGACAGGGGAAGGTCAGCCCCAGCATTTT.

The chain uses TRBV18 and TRBJ1-2; 7 bases match TRBD1. Germline loops: CDR1 KGHSH, CDR2 LQKENI. This CDR3 contains 13 residues. The junction had 3 bases not matched to a gene; V was cut back by 0 bases and J by 8 bases. The chain's CDR3 is CASSPPDRSGYTF. The CDR3 DNA reads TGTGCCAGCTCACCACCGGACAGGTCGGGCTACACCTTC.

The rearrangement joins TRBV16 to TRBJ2-7; 15 nucleotides agree with TRBD2. J gave up 1 base and V 3 bases, and 16 bases lay outside the gene matches. This CDR3 spans 21 amino acids. The germline gives CDR1 KGHSY, CDR2 FQNENV. The CDR3 is CASSHPLWTSGRAGLSYEQYF. In DNA form, the CDR3 reads TGTGCCAGCAGCCACCCACTTTGGACTAGCGGGAGGGCCGGGCTTTCCTACGAGCAGTACTTC.

The V gene is TRBV2, the J gene TRBJ1-1; D possibly corresponds to TRBD1 (6 bases). The CDR3 runs 12 residues. The germline gives CDR1 SNHLY, CDR2 FYNNEI. With 7 bases removed from V and 0 bases from J, the gap between germline ends came to 6 bases. In nucleotides, the CDR3 is TGTGCCAGCAACAGGGTGAACACTGAAGCTTTCTTT. Translated: CASNRVNTEAFF. Variable domain in full (rest from reference TRBV2 and TRBJ1-1): EPEVTQTPSHQVTQMGQEVILRCVPISNHLYFYWYRQILGQKVEFLVSFYNNEISEKSEIFDDQFSVERPDGSNFTLKIRSTKLEDSAMYFCASNRVNTEAFFGQGTRLTVV.

The chain uses TRBV2 and TRBJ2-3; 7 bases agree with TRBD2. V was clipped by 5 bases and J by 6 bases; unmatched bases: 11. The CDR3 sequence is 15 residues long. Per germline, CDR1 SNHLY and CDR2 FYNNEI. The DNA for the CDR3 is TGTGCCAGCAGTCGCTTCCCTTTAGCGGGCGATACGCAGTATTTT. Amino acids: CASSRFPLAGDTQYF.

The chain combines TRBV27 with TRBJ2-3, with D perhaps TRBD2 (5 bases). Trimming pared 0 bases from V and 8 bases from J, leaving 18 bases between. The germline V gene encodes CDR1 MNHEY and CDR2 SMNVEV (reference sequence). This CDR3 spans 16 amino acids. The CDR3 region is CASSLSYRGDRGTQYF. CDR3 DNA: TGTGCCAGCAGTTTATCATATCGTGGCGACCGGGGTACGCAGTATTTT.

This sequence joins TRBV4-3 and TRBJ2-5; D is ambiguous. The CDR3 is made up of 15 amino acids. The V gene's germline CDR1 is LGHNA and CDR2 YSLEER. Trimming removed 0 bases at V and 7 bases at J, with 15 bases between. The CDR3 here is CASSQDRSYMGTQYF. Here the CDR3 DNA reads TGCGCCAGCAGCCAAGATAGGAGCTATATGGGGACCCAGTACTTC.

This clone was recorded a few times. V is TRBV19 and J is TRBJ2-3; 8 bases are shared with TRBD2. The germline V gene has CDR1 LNHDA and CDR2 SQIVND (reference sequence). The CDR3 extends over 15 amino acids. Trimming cost V 5 bases and J 5 bases; bases outside gene matches: 9. Here the CDR3 reads CASSLKAGVGDTQYF. The DNA for the CDR3 is TGTGCCAGTAGTTTAAAAGCGGGAGTGGGAGATACGCAGTATTTT.

The V call is TRBV20-1, the J call TRBJ2-5; no definite D call. V dropped 3 bases and J dropped 4 bases, with 6 bases sitting between them. The CDR3 runs 11 residues. CDR1 and CDR2 (germline): DFQATT, SNEGSKA (reference sequence). The CDR3 spells CSARGRETQYF. The DNA for the CDR3 is TGCAGTGCTAGGGGCCGAGAGACCCAGTACTTC.

This CDR3 is CASSLQGASGEQYF. The CDR3 DNA reads as TGCGCCAGCAGCCTTCAGGGGGCGTCTGGCGAGCAGTACTTC. This rearrangement joins TRBV5-1 to TRBJ2-7, with 8 bases identical to TRBD1. V was clipped by 4 bases and J by 6 bases; unmatched bases: 9. The CDR3 has 14 residues. CDR1 and CDR2 from the germline V gene are SGHRS and YFSETQ.

This clone was counted between two and nine times. The chain carries TRBV6-5 and TRBJ2-7; 8 bases align to TRBD2. Germline V gene data show CDR1 as MNHEY and CDR2 as SVGAGI. This CDR3 has 15 amino acids. J lost 2 bases, V lost 6 bases, and 9 bases had no gene match. In nucleotides, the CDR3 is TGTGCCAGCAGACCATCCGGTAGCGGGGCCTACGAGCAGTACTTC. Its protein is CASRPSGSGAYEQYF.

V gene TRBV5-1 combines with J gene TRBJ2-7, with D possibly being TRBD1 (7 bases). Germline CDR1 reads SGHRS; CDR2 reads YFSETQ. Trimming left V 1 base short and J 7 bases short, with 12 bases between. The CDR3 extends over 13 amino acids. CDR3 region: CASSLNRGGEQYF. The CDR3, as DNA: TGCGCCAGCAGCTTGAACAGGGGAGGAGAGCAGTACTTC.

This rearrangement joins TRBV7-3 to TRBJ2-2, with TRBD2 as a possible D gene (5 bases). Germline CDR1 reads SGHTA; CDR2 reads FQGTGA. V gave up 3 bases and J gave up 4 bases, with 9 bases separating them. The CDR3 runs 14 residues. CDR3 amino acids: CASSLGRGTGELFF. In nucleotides, the CDR3 is TGTGCCAGCAGCTTGGGGAGAGGCACCGGGGAGCTGTTTTTT.

This chain's CDR3 is CASSLLASYEQYF. CDR3 bases: TGTGCCAGCAGCCTTCTAGCAAGCTACGAGCAGTACTTC. The chain is built from TRBV7-9 and TRBJ2-7, with a weak D call TRBD2 (5 bases). V dropped 5 bases and J dropped 3 bases, with 11 bases sitting between them. The germline gives CDR1 SEHNR, CDR2 FQNEAQ (reference sequence). This CDR3 spans 13 amino acids. Filled out from reference TRBV7-9 and TRBJ2-7, the complete variable domain reads DTGVSQNPRHKITKRGQNVTFRCDPISEHNRLYWYRQTLGQGPEFLTYFQNEAQLEKSRLLSDRFSAERPKGSFSTLEIQRTEQGDSAMYLCASSLLASYEQYFGPGTRLTVT.

For the CDR3, the DNA is TGTGCCAGCAGATTTAGAGGGGGACAAGAGACCCAGTACTTC. It translates to CASRFRGGQETQYF. This chain connects TRBV7-9 to TRBJ2-5, with a weak D call TRBD1 (6 bases). Germline assignment: CDR1 SEHNR and CDR2 FQNEAQ (reference sequence). V lost 6 bases, J lost 2 bases, and 13 bases lay in between. This CDR3 region has 14 residues.

The table lists this clone with a few counts. V is TRBV9 and J is TRBJ2-7; 11 bases are a match to TRBD2. CDR1 and CDR2 (germline): SGDLS, YYNGEE. CDR3 size: 15 residues. The trim removed 3 bases at V and 0 bases at J, leaving 2 bases unmatched. The chain's CDR3 is CASSATSGVSYEQYF. CDR3 in DNA: TGTGCCAGCAGCGCGACTAGCGGGGTCTCCTACGAGCAGTACTTC.

This chain connects TRBV15 to TRBJ2-7; D remains ambiguous. The germline CDR1 and CDR2 sequences are LNHNV and YYDKDF (reference sequence). There are 13 residues in the CDR3. V lost 5 bases and J lost 3, with 11 bases in between. This CDR3 is CATSLDTYYEQYF. CDR3 sequence (DNA): TGTGCCACCAGCCTCGACACATACTACGAGCAGTACTTC.

The rearrangement links TRBV30 to TRBJ2-1; D gene uncertain. Trimming cost V 0 bases and J 9 bases, with 9 bases left between them. Per germline, CDR1 GTSNPN and CDR2 SVGIG (reference sequence). The CDR3 spans 12 residues. The CDR3 sequence is CAWSVQYVEQFF. CDR3 coding DNA: TGTGCCTGGAGTGTACAATATGTTGAGCAGTTCTTC.